What follows are 32 T cell receptor beta chains derived from one specimen sequenced in a study of blood T cell repertoires in COVID-19. TCRdb's table, derived via immunoSEQ multiplex PCR, lists solely in-frame clones and lacks some. The table has under 300,000 clones, around 85% seen once. Sequencing input: peripheral blood. The receptors come from a woman aged 35 to 49 with active or convalescent COVID-19.

The chain uses TRBV2 and TRBJ1-4; weak D call: TRBD1 (6 bases). The germline V and J ends were trimmed by 8 bases and 8 bases, with 24 bases remaining between them. Germline CDR1 and CDR2: SNHLY and FYNNEI. CDR3 size: 16 residues. CDR3 sequence reads: CASVPALQGPQEKLFF. The CDR3 nucleotides read TGTGCCAGCGTCCCCGCCCTTCAGGGGCCGCAAGAAAAACTGTTTTTT.

The V and J genes are TRBV9 and TRBJ1-5, with D possibly TRBD1 on 6 matching bases. V shed 3 bases and J shed 3 bases, with 10 bases lying between them. Per germline, CDR1 SGDLS and CDR2 YYNGEE. The CDR3 is 14 amino acids. The CDR3 DNA sequence: TGTGCCAGCAGCGGAGGGGGTTACAATCAGCCCCAGCATTTT. It codes for CASSGGGYNQPQHF. Looking up the rest from reference TRBV9 and TRBJ1-5 gives the full variable domain: DSGVTQTPKHLITATGQRVTLRCSPRSGDLSVYWYQQSLDQGLQFLIQYYNGEERAKGNILERFSAQQFPDLHSELNLSSLELGDSALYFCASSGGGYNQPQHFGDGTRLSIL.

The chain recombines TRBV3-1 (or the pseudogene TRBV3-2) with TRBJ1-6; the match to TRBD1 covers 9 bases. The CDR3 runs to 14 residues. V shed 4 bases, J shed 9 bases, and the junction held 4 bases outside the gene matches. Germline loops: CDR1 LGHDT, CDR2 YNNKEL (reference sequence). The CDR3 DNA follows: TGTGCCAGCAGCCGTACAGGGGGCGCTTCACCCCTCCACTTT. Translation gives CASSRTGGASPLHF.

Here the CDR3 DNA reads TGTGCCAGCAGTCAACAGGGGGACACTGAAGCTTTCTTT. Protein: CASSQQGDTEAFF. The chain is built from TRBV6-4 and TRBJ1-1; 8 positions agree with TRBD1. Trimming removed 5 bases from V and 3 bases from J; junction bases left unmatched: 2. The CDR3 is 13 residues long. Germline V gene sequence: CDR1 MRHNA, CDR2 SNTAGT.

Only a few counts were recorded for this clone. CDR3: CASSRVAGASYEQYV. The CDR3 bases are TGTGCCAGCAGCCGGGTAGCGGGGGCGTCCTACGAGCAGTACGTC. The genes are TRBV7-2 and TRBJ2-7; TRBD2 matches 9 bases. Germline V gives CDR1 SGHTA, CDR2 FQGNSA. V was pared by 5 bases and J by 1 base, with 6 bases of the junction left unmatched. There are 15 residues in the CDR3.

The J gene is TRBJ1-2, the V gene TRBV18; 7 bases agree with TRBD1. The CDR3 is 13 residues long. J was trimmed by 2 bases and V by 6 bases; bases with no gene match: 3. The germline gives CDR1 KGHSH, CDR2 LQKENI. The CDR3 here is CASSSDRNYGYTF. The CDR3 coding sequence is TGTGCCAGCTCTTCGGACAGGAACTATGGCTACACCTTC.

This clone was seen only once. This rearrangement joins TRBV7-3 to TRBJ1-2; D is possibly TRBD1 (6 bases). Germline loops: CDR1 SGHTA, CDR2 FQGTGA. The CDR3 runs to 13 residues. The ends were cut back, 6 bases at V and 7 bases at J, with 15 bases in the middle. The CDR3 DNA sequence: TGTGCCAGCAGTCCCGGGGGGGCGGTTGGCTACACCTTC. It codes for CASSPGGAVGYTF. Full variable domain (remainder filled in from reference TRBV7-3 and TRBJ1-2): GAGVSQTPSNKVTEKGKYVELRCDPISGHTALYWYRQSLGQGPEFLIYFQGTGAADDSGLPNDRFFAVRPEGSVSTLKIQRTERGDSAVYLCASSPGGAVGYTFGSGTRLTVV.

The chain links TRBV10-3 to TRBJ1-1; D is ambiguous. CDR3 length: 13 residues. Germline lookup yields CDR1 ENHRY and CDR2 SYGVKD. V lost 3 bases and J 1 base, leaving 6 bases between the germline ends. The CDR3 DNA is TGTGCCATCAGTGATCGGGAGAACACTGAAGCTTTCTTT. Translation gives CAISDRENTEAFF.

The chain joins TRBV18 to TRBJ1-3; D might be TRBD1 (6 bases). V shed 2 bases and J shed 1 base, with 15 bases lying between them. The V gene's germline CDR1 is KGHSH and CDR2 LQKENI. This CDR3 spans 17 amino acids. The CDR3 coding sequence is TGTGCCAGCTCACCAAACAGGGCTCCTACGTCTGGAAACACCATATATTTT. This gives the protein CASSPNRAPTSGNTIYF.

The chain recombines TRBV28 with TRBJ1-3; 7 bases map to TRBD1. J was trimmed by 4 bases and V by 3 bases; bases with no gene match: 6. CDR1 and CDR2 from the germline V gene are MDHEN and SYDVKM. The CDR3 extends over 15 amino acids. CDR3 in amino acids: CASSLPTGVGNTIYF. In DNA form, the CDR3 reads TGTGCCAGCAGTTTGCCCACAGGGGTAGGAAACACCATATATTTT.

This clone was detected only once. This sequence joins TRBV27 and TRBJ2-2, with a tentative D call TRBD2 (6 bases). V lost 6 bases to trimming and J lost 5 bases, with 16 bases between them. The CDR3 length is 15 residues. Looked up from germline, CDR1 is MNHEY and CDR2 is SMNVEV (reference sequence). CDR3 in DNA: TGTGCCAGCAGGCCAGCAGGGAGGAGGACCGGGGAGCTGTTTTTT. Protein sequence: CASRPAGRRTGELFF.

This clone was seen only once. The rearrangement joins TRBV7-9 to TRBJ2-5; 8 bases are a match to TRBD1. The CDR3 sequence is 15 residues long. J gave up 2 bases and V 5 bases, and 7 bases lay outside the gene matches. Germline V gene data show CDR1 as SEHNR and CDR2 as FQNEAQ (reference sequence). In DNA form, the CDR3 reads TGTGCCAGCAGCCCGCTAGGGACAGGACAAGAGACCCAGTACTTC. This codes for CASSPLGTGQETQYF.

The chain is built from TRBV27 and TRBJ2-1, with TRBD2 identical over 7 bases. CDR3 length: 15 amino acids. Looked up from germline, CDR1 is MNHEY and CDR2 is SMNVEV (reference sequence). V was pared by 3 bases and J by 8 bases, with 10 bases of the junction left unmatched. The CDR3 spells CASSLRLAASHEQFF. The CDR3 DNA reads as TGTGCCAGCAGTTTGCGGCTAGCGGCGTCCCATGAGCAGTTCTTC.

The rearrangement joins TRBV5-1 to TRBJ2-1, with D perhaps matching TRBD2 (7 bases). Germline V gene data show CDR1 as SGHRS and CDR2 as YFSETQ. There are 18 residues in the CDR3. Trimming took 0 bases from V and 0 from J, leaving 16 bases between them. The CDR3 here is CASSLVAGAASSYNEQFF. The CDR3, as DNA: TGCGCCAGCAGCTTGGTTGCGGGGGCGGCGAGCTCCTACAATGAGCAGTTCTTC.

This sequence joins TRBV28 and TRBJ1-2; the D is unclear. The germline CDR1 and CDR2 sequences are MDHEN and SYDVKM. Trimming removed 7 bases from V and 6 bases from J, with 18 bases in between. This CDR3 region has 14 residues. CDR3 DNA: TGTGCCAGCACCACTCAGAGAACGGGGAATGGCTACACCTTC. Translation: CASTTQRTGNGYTF.

CDR3 coding DNA: TGTGCCAGCTCATCTGGACTAGCGGGGCAGACAGATACGCAGTATTTT. Translating it yields CASSSGLAGQTDTQYF. The chain couples TRBV18 to TRBJ2-3, with 12 nucleotides matching TRBD2. This CDR3 comprises 16 residues. V lost 5 bases and J lost 3; bases outside the gene matches: 6. Germline CDR1 and CDR2: KGHSH and LQKENI. The full variable domain, with the rest looked up from reference TRBV18 and TRBJ2-3, is NAGVMQNPRHLVRRRGQEARLRCSPMKGHSHVYWYRQLPEEGLKFMVYLQKENIIDESGMPKERFSAEFPKEGPSILRIQQVVRGDSAAYFCASSSGLAGQTDTQYFGPGTRLTVL.

The gene calls are TRBV2 and TRBJ1-4; unclear D gene. The CDR3 spans 13 residues. Germline V lookup: CDR1 SNHLY, CDR2 FYNNEI. Trimming took off 6 bases at V and 8 bases at J, with 13 bases between the two ends. The DNA of the CDR3 is TGTGCCAGCAGCAGCATGTTCGGGGAAAAACTGTTTTTT. Protein product: CASSSMFGEKLFF.

This clone was detected a few times. The chain has TRBV29-1 and TRBJ2-2, with TRBD1 identical over 8 bases. Germline V gene lookup returns CDR1 SQVTM and CDR2 ANQGSEA. The CDR3 extends over 15 amino acids. With 7 bases clipped from V and 2 bases from J, the junction kept 9 bases outside the gene matches. CDR3 region: CSALPPGGNTGELFF. The CDR3 DNA follows: TGCAGCGCCCTTCCCCCAGGGGGCAACACCGGGGAGCTGTTTTTT.

For this clone: Other DNA sequences within the sample encode an identical CDR3. The chain uses TRBV6-5 and TRBJ2-4; the match to TRBD1 covers 11 bases. The V gene end was trimmed by 6 bases and the J gene end by 5 bases; junction bases not matched to a gene: 0. Germline CDR1 is MNHEY and CDR2 is SVGAGI. The CDR3 has 13 residues. The CDR3 loop is CASRDRGQNIQYF. The CDR3 coding sequence is TGTGCCAGCAGGGACAGGGGGCAAAACATTCAGTACTTC.

The CDR3 sequence is CASSSAGTGHQPQHF. In DNA, the CDR3 is TGTGCCAGCAGTTCCGCGGGGACAGGGCATCAGCCCCAGCATTTT. This chain connects TRBV6-5 to TRBJ1-5; 9 positions match TRBD1. Germline V lookup: CDR1 MNHEY, CDR2 SVGAGI. The CDR3 length is 15 residues. Germline trimming cut 4 bases from V and 5 bases from J; bases unmatched to any gene: 6.

The CDR3 reads CASSIGGTVGDTQYF. The CDR3 coding sequence is TGTGCCAGTAGTATCGGCGGGACAGTAGGGGATACGCAGTATTTT. This sequence joins TRBV19 and TRBJ2-3, with D possibly matching TRBD1 (7 bases). V gave up 3 bases and J gave up 6 bases, with 16 bases separating them. The CDR3 contains 15 residues. Germline V gene sequence: CDR1 LNHDA, CDR2 SQIVND (reference sequence).

The chain couples TRBV9 to TRBJ1-5; possibly TRBD1 for D (5 bases). The CDR3 loop spans 15 amino acids. Germline lookup yields CDR1 SGDLS and CDR2 YYNGEE. The V and J ends lost 3 bases and 5 bases respectively, with 15 bases between them. CDR3 DNA: TGTGCCAGCAGCGGTCCAGACACGGGGGATCAGCCCCAGCATTTT. Translated, it gives CASSGPDTGDQPQHF.

The V call is TRBV2, the J call TRBJ2-1, with 7 bases that match TRBD2. Per the germline V gene, CDR1 is SNHLY and CDR2 is FYNNEI. The trim removed 3 bases at V and 0 bases at J, leaving 14 bases unmatched. This CDR3 region has 19 residues. CDR3 region: CASSDPAGPLKSSYNEQFF. Written as DNA, the CDR3 is TGTGCCAGCAGTGACCCAGCGGGGCCCCTTAAGAGCTCCTACAATGAGCAGTTCTTC.

The genes are TRBV19 and TRBJ1-5; tentative D call: TRBD1 (5 bases). With 1 base removed from V and 1 base from J, the gap between germline ends came to 8 bases. The germline gives CDR1 LNHDA, CDR2 SQIVND (reference sequence). The CDR3 is made up of 15 amino acids. CDR3 DNA: TGTGCCAGTAGTATAGGACAGTTAAGCAATCAGCCCCAGCATTTT. Its protein is CASSIGQLSNQPQHF.

Remarks on this clone: In the same sample, other DNA sequences code for this CDR3. The V gene is TRBV12-3 or TRBV12-4, the J gene TRBJ1-2; possible D gene TRBD1, 5 bases. The V gene lost 3 bases and the J gene lost 7 bases, with 6 bases spanning the gap. The CDR3 consists of 11 residues. The CDR3 loop is CASSLGGGYTF. DNA of the CDR3: TGTGCCAGCAGTTTGGGGGGTGGCTACACCTTC.

The chain carries TRBV18 and TRBJ1-1; 8 nucleotides match TRBD1. CDR3 length: 19 amino acids. CDR1 and CDR2 (germline): KGHSH, LQKENI. V was pared by 6 bases and J by 1 base, with 19 bases of the junction left unmatched. CDR3 amino acids: CASSPITVWTGLSNTEAFF. The CDR3 region has the DNA TGTGCCAGCTCCCCCATTACAGTCTGGACAGGGCTATCGAACACTGAAGCTTTCTTT. Full variable domain (outside the CDR3, taken from reference TRBV18 and TRBJ1-1): NAGVMQNPRHLVRRRGQEARLRCSPMKGHSHVYWYRQLPEEGLKFMVYLQKENIIDESGMPKERFSAEFPKEGPSILRIQQVVRGDSAAYFCASSPITVWTGLSNTEAFFGQGTRLTVV.

The chain carries TRBV14 and TRBJ2-7; no definite D call. The germline V gene encodes CDR1 SGHDN and CDR2 FVKESK. The CDR3 has 12 residues. Between the trimmed V and J ends, which lost 10 bases and 0 bases, there was a span of 10 bases. The CDR3 region has the DNA TGTGCCACCGCGCCATCCTCCTACGAGCAGTACTTC. Translated: CATAPSSYEQYF.

This clone was found once. This chain uses TRBV6-6 with TRBJ2-2; TRBD1 might be the D (5 bases). CDR1 and CDR2 (germline): MNHNY, SVGAGI (reference sequence). The CDR3 consists of 12 residues. Trimming shortened V by 7 bases and J by 6 bases, and 9 bases separated the two germline ends. The CDR3 reads CASNRGAGELFF. DNA for the CDR3: TGTGCCAGCAATAGGGGCGCCGGGGAGCTGTTTTTT.

The V gene is TRBV24-1, the J gene TRBJ1-3; D possibly corresponds to TRBD1 (6 bases). Between the trimmed V and J ends, which lost 9 bases and 0 bases, there was a span of 20 bases. Germline CDR1 is KGHDR and CDR2 is SFDVKD. There are 17 residues in the CDR3. CDR3 sequence (DNA): TGTGCCACCCTAACTTACGCAGGGGAAAGCTCTGGAAACACCATATATTTT. This translates into CATLTYAGESSGNTIYF.

This chain links TRBV24-1 with TRBJ1-2; the D gene is possibly TRBD1 (5 bases). The germline V gene encodes CDR1 KGHDR and CDR2 SFDVKD. The CDR3 extends over 14 amino acids. Trimming stripped 2 bases from V and 2 bases from J, with 8 bases between. The CDR3 nucleotides are TGTGCCACCAGTGATTCGCGGGGGAACTATGGCTACACCTTC. Protein: CATSDSRGNYGYTF.

This chain connects TRBV15 to TRBJ1-3; no reliable D call. Germline-derived CDR1 and CDR2 are LNHNV and YYDKDF (reference sequence). The CDR3 length is 16 residues. Trimming took 0 bases from V and 4 from J, leaving 13 bases between them. CDR3 protein: CATSRDRGAGGNTIYF. In DNA, the CDR3 is TGTGCCACCAGCAGAGATCGGGGTGCGGGGGGAAACACCATATATTTT.

This clone was counted a single time. This rearrangement joins TRBV30 to TRBJ1-1; no definite D call. Germline V gene sequence: CDR1 GTSNPN, CDR2 SVGIG (reference sequence). The V gene lost 1 base and the J gene lost 9 bases, with 15 bases spanning the gap. The CDR3 extends over 13 amino acids. The CDR3 reads CAWSGFAEGKAFF. In DNA form, the CDR3 reads TGTGCCTGGAGTGGGTTTGCCGAGGGCAAAGCTTTCTTT.